This T cell receptor (beta chain) was sequenced in a study of T-cell memory formation after mild COVID-19 (dated by TCRdb to the early 2020s). Regarding the research as a whole: TCR sequence clusters from the two donors were largely donor specific. In a couple of donors, T-cell clones that expanded and contracted after mild COVID-19 were tracked by sequencing TCRalpha and TCRbeta repertoires over time. Two young, previously healthy adult volunteers made up the cohort, one male and one female. What the authors observed across the whole study: SARS-CoV-2 specificity was not confirmed for the second-wave clones peaking on day 37. Only a couple of mild cases were covered in the study, and larger cohorts including severe cases with pre-infection samples were considered necessary. Clones that contracted from day 15 to 85 showed balanced CD4/CD8 phenotypes, whereas a second wave of clones that expanded from day 15 to 37 leaned towards CD4+. Contracting CD4+ clones appeared mostly in the CM and EM memory subsets, whereas CD8+ clones were enriched in EMRA. The detection of some responding clones in pre-infection memory suggests that pre-existing cross-reactive memory T cells joined the SARS-CoV-2 response.

Ficoll-Paque density gradient centrifugation was used to isolate PBMCs. This clonotype was observed a few times. What this receptor recognizes is not known. The sample holds no much larger clone one base away, and base qualities are not on file. The sequencing machine was an Illumina NovaSeq 6000. Using 5'RACE with constant-segment primers, TCRalpha and TCRbeta cDNA libraries were constructed, with sample barcodes and unique molecular identifiers added in the process. Trizol reagent was used to extract RNA from every sample. Amplification of the libraries took two PCR steps, and the second step added a second sample barcode plus Illumina TruSeq adapters. Sequencing of libraries was performed on an Illumina NovaSeq with 2 x 150 bp paired-end reads. The published analysis was carried out like this. The reads were demultiplexed and collapsed into UMI-guided consensus sequences using migec v1.2.7. Using mixcr v2.1.11, UMI consensuses were aligned to TRA and TRB V and J templates and then assembled into clonotypes. Expanded or contracted clonotypes were those called significant by both edgeR and NoisET, with noise models trained on biological replicates. For edgeR calls, a false discovery rate-adjusted p below 0.01 and a log2 fold-change threshold of 1 were applied. As an exploratory analysis of dynamics, max-normalized trajectories of the 1000 most abundant clonotypes were examined with PCA combined with hierarchical clustering. Each responding clone was given a CD4 or CD8 phenotype based on the CD4+ and CD8+ repertoires, which had been sequenced separately. Clones were called with MiXCR by TCRdb after fastp trimmed the public reads at Q25, and only in-frame beta chains were retained. Entries that share a CDR3 protein sequence are merged under the most common genes and DNA. TCRdb's processing, not the authors', yielded these V and J calls. The sample records 80,000 to 95,000 distinct CDR3 sequences, about 23% of which are singletons. The ten top clones hold roughly two fifths of the sample.

Material: PBMCs or a T cell subset sorted from them (not recorded which). The TCR sequence derives from a man between 18 and 35 years old who had mild COVID-19 (a few samples of this study predate the infection). The sample titles of this study are shuffled in the database, so cell type and time point are left out; the donor was told from shared clones.

CDR3 protein: CASSLEGTAKYEQYF. The sequence in DNA is TGTGCCAGCAGCTTAGAGGGGACAGCCAAATACGAGCAGTACTTC. Recombination linked TRBV7-6 to TRBJ2-7; a stretch of 7 junction bases matches TRBD1. The germline V gene gives CDR1 as SGHVS and CDR2 as FNYEAQ. V is trimmed back by 1 base and J by 4 bases, and the junction contains 7 bases that no gene match accounts for. Measured from the cysteine to the phenylalanine, the CDR3 is 15 residues long. Only the CDR3 region is kept as DNA, spanning 45 bases read in frame from base 1.